Each of the 27 T cell receptor beta chains below was sequenced from the same sample in a study of T cells after somatic rescue of genetic block. Libraries were prepared by immunoSEQ multiplex PCR; TCRdb keeps only in-frame clonotypes and omits some of them. The sample holds roughly 120,000 clones, 90% to 95% seen once. Sequencing input: peripheral blood mononuclear cells (PBMCs). These receptors were taken from a woman aged 18 to 35.

The J gene is TRBJ1-3, the V gene TRBV6-5; 10 bases are shared with TRBD1. V lost 5 bases, J lost 2 bases, and 3 bases stayed unmatched. The CDR3 is 15 residues long. Looked up from germline, CDR1 is MNHEY and CDR2 is SVGAGI. The DNA of the CDR3 is TGTGCCAGCAGTCCCGGGACAGGGGCTGGAAACACCATATATTTT. Translation: CASSPGTGAGNTIYF.

V usage is TRBV7-2 and J usage is TRBJ1-2; 8 bases fit TRBD1. Germline V gene data show CDR1 as SGHTA and CDR2 as FQGNSA. J lost 8 bases, V lost 5 bases, and 19 bases had no gene match. CDR3 length: 17 amino acids. The chain's CDR3 is CASSPYTTAGGAQGYTF. The CDR3 DNA sequence: TGTGCCAGCAGCCCTTACACTACCGCAGGGGGCGCTCAGGGCTACACCTTC.

V gene TRBV6-5 combines with J gene TRBJ2-5; TRBD2 is a possible D gene (5 bases). CDR3 size: 13 residues. Per germline, CDR1 MNHEY and CDR2 SVGAGI. Trimming stripped 10 bases from V and 0 bases from J, with 12 bases between. The CDR3 coding sequence is TGTGCCACCCGCCCGGGGAACCAAGAGACCCAGTACTTC. Protein: CATRPGNQETQYF.

The chain links TRBV9 to TRBJ2-3, with 7 bases lining up with TRBD2. CDR1 is SGDLS, CDR2 YYNGEE, per germline. The CDR3 is 14 residues long. The junction had 3 bases not matched to a gene; V was cut back by 5 bases and J by 0 bases. CDR3 DNA sequence: TGTGCCAGCAGTATCGGGGGGAGCACAGATACGCAGTATTTT. Translating it yields CASSIGGSTDTQYF.

The chain recombines TRBV9 with TRBJ2-4, with 10 positions matching TRBD2. The ends lost 3 bases at V and 7 bases at J; junction bases unmatched: 10. The germline V gene has CDR1 SGDLS and CDR2 YYNGEE. CDR3 size: 16 residues. CDR3 in DNA: TGTGCCAGCAGCGCCACTCCCGGGACTAGCGTTAACATTCAGTACTTC. This encodes CASSATPGTSVNIQYF.

The chain carries TRBV28 and TRBJ2-7, with D unresolved. In germline, CDR1 is MDHEN, CDR2 SYDVKM. The CDR3 is made up of 14 amino acids. Trimming stripped 8 bases from V and 2 bases from J, with 16 bases between. CDR3 region: CASFGSSEPYEQYF. The CDR3 DNA sequence: TGTGCCAGCTTCGGCAGCTCTGAACCCTACGAGCAGTACTTC. Filled out from reference TRBV28 and TRBJ2-7, the complete variable domain reads DVKVTQSSRYLVKRTGEKVFLECVQDMDHENMFWYRQDPGLGLRLIYFSYDVKMKEKGDIPEGYSVSREKKERFSLILESASTNQTSMYLCASFGSSEPYEQYFGPGTRLTVT.

The chain combines TRBV4-3 with TRBJ1-5, with 8 bases lining up with TRBD1. V shed 3 bases, J shed 6 bases, and the junction held 7 bases outside the gene matches. The CDR3 is 15 amino acids. Looked up from germline, CDR1 is LGHNA and CDR2 is YSLEER. This chain's CDR3 is CASSQDRVGGQPQHF. CDR3 sequence (DNA): TGCGCCAGCAGCCAGGACAGGGTGGGGGGTCAGCCCCAGCATTTT.

The chain links TRBV29-1 to TRBJ1-2; D call uncertain. Trimming stripped 7 bases from V and 6 bases from J, with 9 bases between. The CDR3 contains 10 residues. Germline CDR1 is SQVTM and CDR2 is ANQGSEA. In DNA, the CDR3 is TGCAGCGCCCGTGGGGATGGCTACACCTTC. Protein: CSARGDGYTF.

This clone was counted a few times. The V call is TRBV27, the J call TRBJ2-1; 8 bases are a match to TRBD2. The germline gives CDR1 MNHEY, CDR2 SMNVEV (reference sequence). V shed 4 bases and J 4 bases; nucleotides not matched to a gene: 6. The CDR3 contains 15 residues. CDR3 DNA sequence: TGTGCCAGCAGTTCCCCAGCGGGGGCGTACAATGAGCAGTTCTTC. Translated: CASSSPAGAYNEQFF.

This chain links TRBV5-8 with TRBJ2-6; D is possibly TRBD2 (6 bases). Trimming removed 4 bases at V and 1 base at J, with 15 bases between. Germline CDR1 and CDR2: SGHTS and YDEGEE. The CDR3 totals 17 residues. CDR3: CASSRLIGGSGANVLTF. CDR3 nucleotides: TGTGCCAGCAGCAGGCTCATTGGGGGGTCTGGGGCCAACGTCCTGACTTTC.

The V call is TRBV7-7, the J call TRBJ2-1, with D possibly being TRBD1 (6 bases). The length of the CDR3 is 13 residues. With 5 bases removed from V and 8 bases from J, the gap between germline ends came to 13 bases. From germline, CDR1 is SSHAT and CDR2 FNYEAQ (reference sequence). CDR3: CASSAIRGDEQFF. The CDR3 coding sequence is TGTGCCAGCAGCGCGATCAGGGGAGATGAGCAGTTCTTC.

The chain joins TRBV27 to TRBJ2-5; 10 bases align to TRBD1. Germline lookup yields CDR1 MNHEY and CDR2 SMNVEV (reference sequence). J was trimmed by 4 bases and V by 7 bases; bases with no gene match: 12. This CDR3 spans 16 amino acids. The CDR3 sequence is CASKTRRTGGRETQYF. CDR3 in DNA: TGTGCCAGCAAAACTCGGCGGACAGGGGGACGAGAGACCCAGTACTTC.

The J gene is TRBJ1-5, the V gene TRBV7-2, with D maybe TRBD1 (6 bases). The CDR3 consists of 17 residues. Deletions cut 4 bases from V and 5 bases from J, with 21 bases between. CDR1 SGHTA and CDR2 FQGNSA come from the germline V gene. This CDR3 reads CASSSLPGTTRYQPQHF. The DNA of the CDR3 is TGTGCCAGCAGCTCGCTCCCGGGGACAACGAGGTATCAGCCCCAGCATTTT.

V gene TRBV7-8 combines with J gene TRBJ2-5, with 12 bases lining up with TRBD2. The germline V gene encodes CDR1 SGHVS and CDR2 FQNEAQ. The CDR3 sequence is 16 residues long. V dropped 5 bases and J dropped 2; count of bases not matched to a gene: 6. The CDR3 loop is CASSRGLAGSQETQYF. Written as DNA, the CDR3 is TGTGCCAGCAGCCGGGGACTAGCGGGTTCACAAGAGACCCAGTACTTC.

DNA for the CDR3: TGTGCCACGCCCCGGACGGTCGCACCGAACACCGGGGAGCTGTTTTTT. Translating gives CATPRTVAPNTGELFF. This chain connects TRBV7-2 to TRBJ2-2; D gene uncertain. CDR1 and CDR2 from the germline V gene are SGHTA and FQGNSA. V lost 10 bases and J lost 0, with 18 bases in between. The CDR3 extends over 16 amino acids.

The chain joins TRBV5-1 to TRBJ2-7, with 8 bases aligning to TRBD1. There are 15 residues in the CDR3. V was clipped by 4 bases and J by 5 bases; unmatched bases: 11. Per germline, CDR1 SGHRS and CDR2 YFSETQ. This CDR3 is CASSPLWTGSNEQYF. The CDR3 bases are TGCGCCAGCAGCCCCCTTTGGACAGGGTCAAACGAGCAGTACTTC.

This clone appeared once. This chain joins TRBV7-3 and TRBJ2-3; TRBD2 matches 8 bases. V lost 7 bases to trimming and J lost 7 bases; unmatched junction nucleotides: 10. This CDR3 region has 14 residues. Germline values: CDR1 SGHTA, CDR2 FQGTGA. The CDR3 region is CASNSAGARNTQYF. For the CDR3, the DNA is TGTGCCAGCAACTCAGCGGGGGCCAGGAATACGCAGTATTTT.

The chain links TRBV13 to TRBJ1-4; no clear D gene. The germline gives CDR1 PRHDT, CDR2 FYEKMQ (reference sequence). V lost 1 base to trimming and J lost 11 bases, with 11 bases between them. CDR3 length: 13 amino acids. The CDR3 DNA reads TGTGCCAGCAGCTTAGAACGGGTTCGGAAACTGTTTTTT. Protein sequence: CASSLERVRKLFF.

The chain has TRBV14 and TRBJ2-7; a possible D gene is TRBD1 (5 bases). V was clipped by 4 bases and J by 2 bases, with 9 bases between them. The CDR3 is 13 amino acids. Germline V gene sequence: CDR1 SGHDN, CDR2 FVKESK. CDR3 bases: TGTGCCAGCAGCCCCAGGGCCCCCTACGAGCAGTACTTC. This gives the protein CASSPRAPYEQYF.

This clone was observed a few times. The chain has TRBV25-1 and TRBJ1-6, with D possibly being TRBD1 (5 bases). The CDR3 totals 13 residues. Looked up from germline, CDR1 is MGHDK and CDR2 is SYGVNS. Trimming stripped 7 bases from V and 11 bases from J, with 15 bases between. The CDR3 loop is CASKGTSGAPLHF. The CDR3 DNA is TGTGCCAGCAAAGGGACGTCGGGGGCACCCCTCCACTTT.

The chain links TRBV18 to TRBJ2-7; either TRBD1 or TRBD2 may fit D (5 bases each). V lost 2 bases and J lost 5, with 16 bases in between. The CDR3 is 15 residues long. Germline assignment: CDR1 KGHSH and CDR2 LQKENI. The chain's CDR3 is CASSPGTGKVDEQYF. CDR3 sequence (DNA): TGTGCCAGCTCACCAGGGACGGGAAAGGTCGACGAGCAGTACTTC.

V is TRBV27 and J is TRBJ1-6, with 9 bases fitting TRBD1. Germline V gene sequence: CDR1 MNHEY, CDR2 SMNVEV (reference sequence). The trim removed 6 bases at V and 6 bases at J, leaving 6 bases unmatched. The CDR3 is 15 residues long. DNA of the CDR3: TGTGCCAGCAGCCTTATGGACAGGGGTAATTCACCCCTCCACTTT. This codes for CASSLMDRGNSPLHF.

The rearrangement links TRBV10-3 to TRBJ1-5; 10 bases are a match to TRBD1. CDR1 and CDR2 (germline): ENHRY, SYGVKD. The CDR3 length is 16 residues. Trimming cost V 0 bases and J 5 bases; bases outside gene matches: 4. The CDR3: CAISESRDRGDQPQHF. The CDR3 DNA reads TGTGCCATCAGTGAGTCGAGGGACAGGGGTGATCAGCCCCAGCATTTT.

CDR3 in amino acids: CASRGQGLYEQYF. The CDR3 DNA reads as TGTGCCAGCCGGGGACAGGGACTCTACGAGCAGTACTTC. This sequence joins TRBV5-6 and TRBJ2-7; TRBD1 agrees at 9 bases. CDR3 length equals 13 residues. The germline V gene has CDR1 SGHDT and CDR2 YYEEEE. The ends lost 7 bases at V and 3 bases at J; junction bases unmatched: 5.

Here the CDR3 reads CASQFGARGTDTQYF. In DNA, the CDR3 is TGCGCCAGCCAGTTCGGCGCCAGAGGCACAGATACGCAGTATTTT. V and J are TRBV4-1 and TRBJ2-3; D not certain. The CDR3 has 15 residues. V was cut by 8 bases and J by 1 base, with 16 bases left in between. In germline, CDR1 is MGHRA, CDR2 YSYEKL.

This clone was seen once. The chain is built from TRBV19 and TRBJ1-2; 8 bases agree with TRBD1. The CDR3 covers 14 residues. Trimming cost V 5 bases and J 8 bases; bases outside gene matches: 10. Per germline, CDR1 LNHDA and CDR2 SQIVND (reference sequence). CDR3 sequence (DNA): TGTGCCAGTAGTGTGCGACAGGGGTCGGGCGGCTACACCTTC. Amino acid sequence: CASSVRQGSGGYTF. Using reference TRBV19 and TRBJ1-2 for the parts outside the CDR3, the full variable domain is DGGITQSPKYLFRKEGQNVTLSCEQNLNHDAMYWYRQDPGQGLRLIYYSQIVNDFQKGDIAEGYSVSREKKESFPLTVTSAQKNPTAFYLCASSVRQGSGGYTFGSGTRLTVV.

The V call is TRBV27, the J call TRBJ2-7; D is unclear. CDR3 length: 16 amino acids. CDR1 MNHEY and CDR2 SMNVEV come from the germline V gene (reference sequence). The germline V and J ends were trimmed by 4 bases and 2 bases, with 18 bases remaining between them. The CDR3 reads CASSSLVGFSAYEQYF. DNA of the CDR3: TGTGCCAGCAGTTCCCTTGTTGGGTTCTCAGCCTACGAGCAGTACTTC.